This TCR beta chain was sequenced for a study of regulatory and conventional T cells in RAG deficiency. Sequencing was performed with immunoSEQ multiplex PCR; in TCRdb, only in-frame clones are kept and a portion is missing. The sample carries about 9,500 clones, more than 70% recorded once. The sorted regulatory T cells were CD4+, CD25-high and CD127-low, with genomic DNA sequenced. Trimming took 5 bases from V and 0 from J, leaving 15 bases between them. The germline V gene has CDR1 SGHDT and CDR2 YYEEEE. The CDR3 covers 16 residues. As regards this clone: The target antigen is unknown.

Study-wide findings and caveats: In Omenn syndrome, Treg and Tconv repertoires overlapped >80%.

Separately, the same data were catalogued under a study of regulatory T cells. This second study notes: Amplification used 52 TRBV primers and 13 TRBJ primers.

This clonotype originated in a human donor in good health. V is TRBV5-6 and J is TRBJ2-1, with D possibly matching TRBD1 (6 bases). Sequencing was performed on Tregs sorted from blood. The CDR3 DNA reads TGTGCCAGCAGTTTTAAAGGGGGTAGCTCCTACAATGAGCAGTTCTTC. Translated: CASSFKGGSSYNEQFF.